The T cell receptor beta chain described here comes from a study of blood T cell repertoires in COVID-19. The CDR3 spans 13 residues. Per germline, CDR1 SGHTA and CDR2 FQGNSA. Trimming took off 5 bases at V and 7 bases at J, with 13 bases between the two ends. Generated by immunoSEQ multiplex PCR, the TCRdb table keeps only in-frame clones and is missing some. This table has 150,000 to 200,000 clones, roughly 87% appearing once. Details on this clone: The same CDR3 can be traced to other DNA sequences in this sample.

For recovered donors of Cohort 3, there were two negative PCRs, clearance, or symptom resolution. V is TRBV7-2 and J is TRBJ2-3, with D possibly TRBD2 on 6 matching bases. This receptor was obtained from a man aged 50-60 years who had recovered from COVID-19. Sequencing input: PBMCs or T cells enriched from blood (not recorded which). CDR3 region: CASSLGGANTQYF. CDR3 nucleotides: TGTGCCAGCAGCCTCGGGGGAGCGAATACGCAGTATTTT.